This T cell receptor (beta chain) was captured by sequencing in a study of T cells after yellow fever vaccination. The CDR3 is made up of 14 amino acids. CDR1 and CDR2 from the germline V gene are SGHRS and YFSETQ. V was trimmed by 0 bases and J by 6 bases, leaving 7 bases between them. TCRdb re-called the 5' RACE reads with MiXCR, one entry per CDR3 protein. This table holds about 120,000 distinct CDR3 sequences, 7.2% found once. At least ten counts were recorded for this clonotype. This chain joins TRBV5-1 and TRBJ1-6, with a possible D match to TRBD1 (5 bases). This specimen was CD4+ T cells sorted from PBMCs, taken more than 40 days after the first yellow fever vaccination. The sequence came from a man younger than 35 who received the YFV17D yellow fever vaccine. The CDR3 nucleotides read TGCGCCAGCAGCTTGGGACAGACTAATTCACCCCTCCACTTT. This sequence encodes CASSLGQTNSPLHF.